This T cell receptor beta chain originates from a study of T-cell memory formation after mild COVID-19. Study results and caveats: Confirmation was lacking for SARS-CoV-2 specificity of second-wave clones that peaked on day 37.

TCRdb re-called the 5' RACE reads with MiXCR, one entry per CDR3 protein. The sample has about 430,000 distinct CDR3 sequences, 24% seen once; the top ten hold about 10%. The V and J ends lost 4 bases and 5 bases respectively, with 11 bases between them. This CDR3 is 14 amino acids long. Germline V gene data show CDR1 as MNHNS and CDR2 as SASEGT. On this clonotype: Its antigen remains unknown.

The material sequenced was PBMCs or a T cell subset sorted from them (not recorded which). The source of this sequence is an adult woman who had mild COVID-19 (a few samples of this study predate the infection). Cell type and time point are not known. The gene calls are TRBV6-1 and TRBJ2-2, with D tentatively TRBD2 (5 bases). In DNA form, the CDR3 reads TGTGCCAGCAGTGGGAGAGGGATGACCGGGGAGCTGTTTTTT. Its translation is CASSGRGMTGELFF.